This TCR beta chain derives from a study of technical replicates of blood from a handful of donors. The CDR3 runs to 13 residues. The V end was cut by 2 bases, the J end by 2 bases, with 6 bases between. Germline-derived CDR1 and CDR2 are SGHAT and FQNNGV. This table comes from immunoSEQ multiplex PCR, and its TCRdb copy is limited to in-frame clones, with some not included. The data contain approximately 74,000 clones, roughly 98% of them singletons. Material: T cells isolated from PBMCs. The chain combines TRBV11-2 with TRBJ2-5; no clear D gene. The source is a human donor in good health. Here the CDR3 DNA reads TGTGCCAGCAGCTTAAGTAGACAAGAGACCCAGTACTTC. It is translated as CASSLSRQETQYF.